This T cell receptor (beta chain) came from a study of cytomegalovirus exposure and HLA in healthy donors (dated by TCRdb to the late 2010s). For context, the study as a whole: An earlier analysis of some 500 of the donors reported approximately 270 Gb of sequence data and approximately 110 million unique TCR beta sequences from approximately 180 million T cells. Alongside the repertoire data, information on donor age, sex, ethnicity and CMV serostatus was compiled. A separate validation cohort of 90 to 150 different subjects was used in addition to the 666-subject first cohort. HLA typing covered class I and class II loci at four-digit resolution. Roughly 300 gigabases of sequencing data and around 80 million unique TCR sequences made up an early release that covered 640 HLA-typed donors. Among some 410 genotyped donors of the cohort, an average of around 240,000 unique TCR beta nucleotide sequences were sequenced per donor, around a sixth of them non-productive. A handful of DR-DQ haplotypes were handled as single units for association and clustering because linkage in the cohort was strong. Every repertoire in the discovery cohort had been generated on one and the same sequencing platform. To predict cytomegalovirus infection status, the study brought together high-throughput TCR immunosequencing, statistical association of individual TCRs with disease status, and machine learning. The number of typed donors differed by locus: 629-630 for A, B, C, DRB1 and DQB1; approximately 530 for DQA1; 606 for DPA1; and some 450 for DPB1. An earlier analysis of 500 to 750 of the donors applied high-throughput TCR beta sequencing to assess whether each TCR beta V gene segment acted as functional or pseudogenic. A later analysis re-examined previously published TCR beta repertoires from over 500 donors and added high-resolution HLA genotyping to investigate patterns of TCR occurrence. Rather than drawing on any new phenotypic data, the later analysis identified candidate immune exposures from TCR beta sequences and the way those sequences occurred across donors. The study aimed to test whether cataloging public T cell receptors could reveal signatures of past pathogen exposure. Of the 300 to 500 genotyped donors, 65% to 90% were placed in the genetic ancestry cluster associated with self-reported Caucasian donors. Using immunosequencing, the study profiled T cell repertoires from roughly 650 subjects and related those repertoires to cytomegalovirus serostatus. A later genetic analysis took genome-wide SNP genotypes for about 60% of the roughly 670 donors and used that subset as a discovery cohort.

To prepare the library, the immunoSEQ multiplex PCR assay was applied. A mixture of 60 forward primers for TCR Vbeta segments and 13 reverse primers for TCR Jbeta segments was used in the multiplex PCR. A multiplex PCR assay on genomic DNA amplified the CDR3 region of rearranged TCR beta genes. The Illumina HiSeq System was used to sequence the amplified TCR beta libraries as 87-base-pair reads. Per the source publication's procedure: Across the 666 repertoires, a later analysis counted approximately 75 million unique TCR beta chains, 9.5 million to 13 million of which were shared by at least two donors. A nearest-neighbor algorithm error-corrected the raw reads and collapsed the reads into unique sequences, merging closely related sequences to remove PCR and sequencing errors. V, D and J gene segments were assigned by aligning CDR3 sequences to IMGT reference sequences. For a sequence to be retained, a match of at least six nucleotides was required to both a V gene segment and a J gene segment. Rearrangements were called productive when the CDR3 lacked stop codons and stayed in frame with V and J; all others were non-productive. Following IMGT convention, CDR3 was defined as the stretch from the second conserved V-encoded cysteine to the conserved J-encoded phenylalanine. The earlier analysis of 500 to 750 of the donors excluded any sequence lacking an unambiguous match to a single V gene segment. An earlier analysis of several hundred of the donors classified V segments as functional when productive rearrangements were above 56.7% and as segregating when the standard deviation between donors was above 5%. A statistical classification framework was developed to diagnose cytomegalovirus status using the catalog of TCR beta chain sequences. A later analysis assigned V and J genes by comparing TCR nucleotide sequences with IMGT/GENE-DB human TR gene sequences. In a later analysis, CDR3 sequences and most-parsimonious VDJ recombination scenarios were assigned using the TCRdist pipeline. In a later analysis, each TCR beta chain was defined by its CDR3 amino acid sequence together with its V-gene family, and reads lacking a unique V-gene family were excluded. As a way to deal with suspected cross-contamination and a sequencing artifact, a later analysis dropped approximately 590 nucleotide sequences that were highly shared and had low generation probability. In a later analysis, a clonal expansion index for each public chain was calculated from normalized within-repertoire ranks of inferred template counts. Generation probabilities in a later analysis came from a VDJ recombination model fitted to out-of-frame rearrangements, and those results were checked against IGoR. In a later analysis, TCR-TCR, TCR-HLA and TCR-CMV co-occurrence was scored with hypergeometric tests, and a repertoire-size bias correction was applied to TCR pairs. To estimate false discovery rates, a later analysis permuted the HLA or CMV assignments 20 times. In a later analysis, co-occurring TCRs were grouped using DBSCAN, with TCRdist sequence similarity added in when clustering inside HLA-allele-positive subsets. Co-occurrence clustering excluded repertoires with fewer than 30,000 or more than 120,000 public chains, plus five with anomalous nucleotide sharing. TCRdb limited this immuneACCESS table to in-frame rearrangements with V and J called. A share of clones is missing; checked studies link under half to unresolved V genes, and the rest is unexplained. D and trimming come from the DNA, and the V and J calls and clone size come from that table. Recorded for this sample are roughly 99,000 clones; over 60% of them occurred a single time. The ten largest account for around 3% of the sample.

The cohort consisted of some 730 healthy bone marrow donors. At the time of sampling, every cohort member was nominally healthy, though immune exposures that went unrecorded were likely present. The donor was CMV seropositive and belonged to the group of 250 to 300 seropositive cohort members. A peripheral blood sample was collected from each donor, and TCR beta sequencing was performed on peripheral blood mononuclear cells. The Qiagen DNeasy Blood Extraction Kit was used to extract genomic DNA from the blood cell samples. Overall study results and their limits: An association between a missense DCLRE1C variant and V-gene and J-gene trimming of TCR beta chains was found in a later genetic analysis and replicated in an independent cohort. The sequencing pipeline was judged likely to have produced a cluster of highly shared sequence variants as a technical artifact. In an earlier analysis of some 500 of the donors, most TCR beta V segments appeared in productive rearrangements about 87% or about 30% of the time, broadly matching IMGT annotations. Because some donors lacked HLA typing at each locus, the association tests relied only on the typed subset. Immune exposure information for the cohort was limited to CMV serostatus. A few of the identified cytomegalovirus-associated TCR beta chains were confirmed in vitro to be specific for cytomegalovirus antigens. A later analysis associated 16,951 TCR beta sequences with specific HLA alleles at a false discovery rate of 0.05. According to a later analysis, parvovirus B19, influenza, CMV and Epstein-Barr virus appeared linked to several top co-occurrence clusters. The earlier analysis of about 600 of the donors excluded roughly 17 rarely observed V segments, including chromosome 9 orphons, because counts were too low. The 87-base-pair reads could not distinguish some IMGT-functional V segments, including TRBV6-2 and TRBV6-3, so those segments were excluded. Compared with equally common non-associated chains, HLA-associated TCR beta chains in a later analysis were more clonally expanded and had lower generation probabilities. When HLA alleles, especially DR and DQ, strongly co-occurred, TCR associations were difficult to assign to individual alleles. Linkage disequilibrium might explain the correlated functional status among segregating V segments, but an unknown experimental factor could not be excluded. A later analysis found that most CMV-associated TCR beta chains appeared HLA-restricted, with HLA associations seemingly driven largely by CMV exposure. Only TCR beta chains were sequenced in this cohort, and the absence of alpha or paired-chain data limited detectable features. Cytomegalovirus status was reported to be diagnosed by the classifier with high specificity and sensitivity in both the original and validation cohorts. Presence/absence analyses assumed roughly uniform sequencing depth across donors, an assumption that may not hold. According to a later genetic analysis, donors in an Asian-associated ancestry cluster had fewer N-insertions in productive TCRs than the roughly 700-donor mean. A further reported finding was that TCR beta sequences accurately predicted the HLA-A and HLA-B alleles for most subjects in the first cohort. Most TCR sequences were seen in very few donors, while some public TCRs were found in many individuals. The authors suggested that the approach could potentially be generalized to other disease states and immunological phenotypes. In a later analysis, TCR association rates were found to vary across HLA loci, with the most associated TCRs seen for DRB1 alleles and the fewest for HLA-C alleles. The study gave a list of about 150 TCR beta chains associated with cytomegalovirus.

V is shortened by 4 bases, J by 5 bases, and the region joining them spans 12 bases. CDR1 and CDR2 are read off the germline V gene as ENHRY and SYGVKD. The CDR3 sequence holds 14 residues, the cysteine and phenylalanine included. This entry keeps only the CDR3 DNA: 42 bases, framed from base 1. This clone has a handful of counts. Its specific antigen is unknown. No base-level quality is on record; no much larger clone is a single base apart. The origin of this receptor is a male donor in good health and CMV-seropositive. Specimen: PBMCs. The rearrangement combines TRBV10-3 with TRBJ1-5; the D gene remains uncertain. The CDR3 has the sequence CAISAQPYDQPQHF. The DNA sequence is given as TGTGCCATCAGTGCACAGCCCTACGATCAGCCCCAGCATTTT.